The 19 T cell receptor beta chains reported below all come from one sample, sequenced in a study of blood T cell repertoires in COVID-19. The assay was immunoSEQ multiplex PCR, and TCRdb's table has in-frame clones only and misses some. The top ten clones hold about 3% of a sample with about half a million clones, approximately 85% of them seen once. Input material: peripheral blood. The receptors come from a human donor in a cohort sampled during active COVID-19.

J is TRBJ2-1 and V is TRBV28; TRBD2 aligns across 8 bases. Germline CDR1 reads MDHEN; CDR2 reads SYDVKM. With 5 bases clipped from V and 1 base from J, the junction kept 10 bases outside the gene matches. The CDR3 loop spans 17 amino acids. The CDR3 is CASSRGGLAGSYNEQFF. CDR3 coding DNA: TGTGCCAGCAGTCGGGGGGGGCTGGCGGGATCCTACAATGAGCAGTTCTTC.

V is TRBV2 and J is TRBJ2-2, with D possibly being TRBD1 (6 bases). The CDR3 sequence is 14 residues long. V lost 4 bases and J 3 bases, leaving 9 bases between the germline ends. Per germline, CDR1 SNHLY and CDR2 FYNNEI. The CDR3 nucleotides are TGTGCCAGCAGTGTTGAGGGGGACACCGGGGAGCTGTTTTTT. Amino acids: CASSVEGDTGELFF.

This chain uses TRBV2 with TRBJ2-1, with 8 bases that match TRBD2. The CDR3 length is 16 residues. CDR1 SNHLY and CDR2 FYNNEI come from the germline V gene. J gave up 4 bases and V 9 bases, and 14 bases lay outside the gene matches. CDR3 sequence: CASIPDLAGPYNEQFF. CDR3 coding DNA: TGTGCCAGTATTCCTGACTTAGCGGGACCTTACAATGAGCAGTTCTTC.

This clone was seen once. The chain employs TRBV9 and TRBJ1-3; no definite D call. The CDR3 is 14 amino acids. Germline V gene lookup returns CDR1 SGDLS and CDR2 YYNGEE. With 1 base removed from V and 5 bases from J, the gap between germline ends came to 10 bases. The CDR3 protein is CASSVNSRRNTIYF. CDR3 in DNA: TGTGCCAGCAGCGTAAACAGTAGGAGAAACACCATATATTTT.

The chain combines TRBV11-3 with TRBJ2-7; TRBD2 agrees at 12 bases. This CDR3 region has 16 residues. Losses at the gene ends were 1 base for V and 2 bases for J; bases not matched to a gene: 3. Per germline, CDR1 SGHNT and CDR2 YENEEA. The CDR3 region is CASSLGTSGDTYEQYF. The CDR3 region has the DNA TGTGCCAGCAGCTTAGGGACTAGCGGGGATACCTACGAGCAGTACTTC.

The CDR3 protein is CASSLNSQTQETQYF. In DNA, the CDR3 is TGTGCCAGCAGTTTAAACAGTCAGACCCAAGAGACCCAGTACTTC. The rearrangement uses TRBV27 and TRBJ2-5; D remains ambiguous. The V end lost 2 bases, the J end lost 1 base, and 11 bases lay between the germline ends. The CDR3 spans 15 residues. Germline V gene data show CDR1 as MNHEY and CDR2 as SMNVEV (reference sequence).

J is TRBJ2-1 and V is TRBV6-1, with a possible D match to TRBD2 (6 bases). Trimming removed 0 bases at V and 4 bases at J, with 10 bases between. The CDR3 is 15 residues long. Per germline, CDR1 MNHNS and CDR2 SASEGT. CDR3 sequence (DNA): TGTGCCAGCAGTGAAGCGGAGGGTCCTTACAATGAGCAGTTCTTC. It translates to CASSEAEGPYNEQFF.

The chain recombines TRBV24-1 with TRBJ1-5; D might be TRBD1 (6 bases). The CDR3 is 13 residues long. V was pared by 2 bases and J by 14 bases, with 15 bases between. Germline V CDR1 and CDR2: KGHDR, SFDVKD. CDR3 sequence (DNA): TGTGCCACCAGTGATTCCAGGACAGTCAAGAAGCATTTT. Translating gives CATSDSRTVKKHF.

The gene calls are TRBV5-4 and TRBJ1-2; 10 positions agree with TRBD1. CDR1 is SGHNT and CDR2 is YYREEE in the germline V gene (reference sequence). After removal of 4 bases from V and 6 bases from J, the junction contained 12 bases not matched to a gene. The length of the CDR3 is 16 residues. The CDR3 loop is CASSPPGGTGDHGYTF. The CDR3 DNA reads TGTGCCAGCAGCCCCCCGGGGGGGACAGGGGACCATGGCTACACCTTC.

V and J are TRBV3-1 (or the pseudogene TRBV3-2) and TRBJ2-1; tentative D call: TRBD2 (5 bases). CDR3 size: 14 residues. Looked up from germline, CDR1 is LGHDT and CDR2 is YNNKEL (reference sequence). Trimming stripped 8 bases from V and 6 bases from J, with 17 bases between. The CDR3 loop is CASHPEGGGNEQFF. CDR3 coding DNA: TGTGCCAGCCACCCAGAGGGCGGAGGCAATGAGCAGTTCTTC.

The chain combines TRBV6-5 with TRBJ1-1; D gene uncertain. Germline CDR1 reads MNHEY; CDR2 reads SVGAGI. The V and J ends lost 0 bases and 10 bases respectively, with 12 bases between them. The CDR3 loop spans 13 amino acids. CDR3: CASSYSPNSAAFF. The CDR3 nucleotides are TGTGCCAGCAGTTACTCACCGAACAGTGCAGCTTTCTTT.

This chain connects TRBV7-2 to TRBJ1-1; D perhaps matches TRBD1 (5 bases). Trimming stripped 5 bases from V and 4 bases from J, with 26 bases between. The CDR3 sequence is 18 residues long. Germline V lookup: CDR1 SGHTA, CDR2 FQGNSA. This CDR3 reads CASSPRSGLSFGGTEAFF. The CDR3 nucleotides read TGTGCCAGCAGCCCCCGATCAGGGTTGAGTTTCGGGGGCACTGAAGCTTTCTTT. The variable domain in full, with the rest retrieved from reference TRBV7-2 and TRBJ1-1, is GAGVSQSPSNKVTEKGKDVELRCDPISGHTALYWYRQSLGQGLEFLIYFQGNSAPDKSGLPSDRFSAERTGGSVSTLTIQRTQQEDSAVYLCASSPRSGLSFGGTEAFFGQGTRLTVV.

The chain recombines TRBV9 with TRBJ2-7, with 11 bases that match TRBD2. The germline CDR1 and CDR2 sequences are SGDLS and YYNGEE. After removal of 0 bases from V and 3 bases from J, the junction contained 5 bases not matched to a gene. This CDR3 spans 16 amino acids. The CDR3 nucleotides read TGTGCCAGCAGCGTAGCTCGCACTAGCGGGAGCTACGAGCAGTACTTC. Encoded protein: CASSVARTSGSYEQYF.

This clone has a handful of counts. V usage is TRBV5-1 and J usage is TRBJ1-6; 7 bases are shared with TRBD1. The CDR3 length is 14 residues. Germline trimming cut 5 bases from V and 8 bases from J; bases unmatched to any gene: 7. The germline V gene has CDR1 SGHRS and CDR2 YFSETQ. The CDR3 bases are TGCGCCAGCAGACAAGAGGGGGCTCATTCACCCCTCCACTTT. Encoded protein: CASRQEGAHSPLHF.

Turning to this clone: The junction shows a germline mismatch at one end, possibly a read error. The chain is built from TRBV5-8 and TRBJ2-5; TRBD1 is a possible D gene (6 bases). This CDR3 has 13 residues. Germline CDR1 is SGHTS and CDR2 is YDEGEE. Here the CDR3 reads CATSRTVQETQYF. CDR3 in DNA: TGTGCCACCAGCAGGACAGTCCAAGAGACCCAGTACTTC. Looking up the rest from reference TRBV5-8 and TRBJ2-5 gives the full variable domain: EAGVTQSPTHLIKTRGQQATLRCSPISGHTSVYWYQQALGLGLQFLLWYDEGEERNRGNFPPRFSGRQFPNYSSELNVNALELEDSALYLCATSRTVQETQYFGPGTRLLVL.

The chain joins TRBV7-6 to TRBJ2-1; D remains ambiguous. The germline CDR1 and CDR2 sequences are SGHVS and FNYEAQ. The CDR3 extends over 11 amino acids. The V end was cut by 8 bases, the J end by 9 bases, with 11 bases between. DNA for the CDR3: TGTGCCAGCTCCACCGGTGGTGAGCAGTTCTTC. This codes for CASSTGGEQFF. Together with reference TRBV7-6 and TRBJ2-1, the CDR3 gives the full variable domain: GAGVSQSPRYKVTKRGQDVALRCDPISGHVSLYWYRQALGQGPEFLTYFNYEAQQDKSGLPNDRFSAERPEGSISTLTIQRTEQRDSAMYRCASSTGGEQFFGPGTRLTVL.

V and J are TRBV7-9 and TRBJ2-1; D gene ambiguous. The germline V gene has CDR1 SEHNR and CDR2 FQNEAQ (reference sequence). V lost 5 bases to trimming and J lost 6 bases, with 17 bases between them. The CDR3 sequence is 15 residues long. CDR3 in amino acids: CASSLPRRLGNEQFF. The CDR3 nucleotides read TGTGCCAGCAGCCTCCCTCGACGACTTGGCAATGAGCAGTTCTTC.

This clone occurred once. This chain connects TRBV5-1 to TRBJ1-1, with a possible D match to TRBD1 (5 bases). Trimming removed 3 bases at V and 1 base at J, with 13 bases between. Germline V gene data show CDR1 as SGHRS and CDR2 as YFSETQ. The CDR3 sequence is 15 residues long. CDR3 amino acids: CASSSTVPTNTEAFF. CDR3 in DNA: TGCGCCAGCAGCTCGACAGTACCGACGAACACTGAAGCTTTCTTT.

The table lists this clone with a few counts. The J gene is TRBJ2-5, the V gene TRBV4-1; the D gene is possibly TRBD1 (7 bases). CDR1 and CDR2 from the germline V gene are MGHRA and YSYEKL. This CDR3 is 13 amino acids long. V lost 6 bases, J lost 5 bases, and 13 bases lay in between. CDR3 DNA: TGCGCCAGCAGGCAGACAGGGAGGGAGACCCAGTACTTC. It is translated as CASRQTGRETQYF.